This T cell receptor beta chain was found in a study of graft-versus-host responses after intestinal transplantation. Study context: Among the recipients, transplants were multivisceral, liver-intestinal, or isolated intestinal.

Worth noting for this clone: Its cognate antigen is unknown.

Notes on the study in general: Some patients had graft-donor T cell macrochimerism, and their allografts showed high graft-versus-host to host-versus-graft clonal ratios. HvG clone declines early post-transplant were associated with peak circulating GvH levels. In recipient marrow, GvH clones were found, and some appeared first in ileum or blood.

Assay: immunoSEQ multiplex PCR; the TCRdb copy retains only in-frame clones and omits some. In the table there are 90,000 to 150,000 clones, 95% of which are singletons. The CDR3 consists of 14 residues. The germline gives CDR1 SGHTA, CDR2 FQGNSA. J lost 2 bases, V lost 4 bases, and 4 bases had no gene match. The material sequenced was unstimulated CD8+ T cells sorted from spleen or lymph node cells, taken before intestinal transplant. The chain joins TRBV7-2 to TRBJ2-7; 8 bases agree with TRBD2. This sequence originates from a human donor who received an intestinal transplant. The chain's CDR3 is CASSSPGLAYEQYF. The CDR3 DNA sequence: TGTGCCAGCAGCTCACCGGGACTAGCCTACGAGCAGTACTTC.